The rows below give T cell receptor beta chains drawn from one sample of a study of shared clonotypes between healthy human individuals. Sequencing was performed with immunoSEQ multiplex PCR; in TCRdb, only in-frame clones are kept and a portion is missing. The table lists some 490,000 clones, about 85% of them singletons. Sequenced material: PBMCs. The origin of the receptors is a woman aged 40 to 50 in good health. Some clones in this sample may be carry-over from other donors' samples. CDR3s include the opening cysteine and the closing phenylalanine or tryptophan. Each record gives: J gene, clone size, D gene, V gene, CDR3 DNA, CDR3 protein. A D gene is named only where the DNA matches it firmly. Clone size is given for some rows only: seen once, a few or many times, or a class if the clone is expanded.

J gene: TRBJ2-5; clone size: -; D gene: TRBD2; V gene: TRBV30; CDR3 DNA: TGTGCCTGGAGTGGAAATAGAGGAGCGGGACGGCCGGAGACCCAGTACTTC; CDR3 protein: CAWSGNRGAGRPETQYF
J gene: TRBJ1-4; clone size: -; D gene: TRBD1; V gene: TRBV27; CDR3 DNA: TGTGCCAGCAGCAGACAGGGTGAGGAAAAACTGTTTTTT; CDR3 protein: CASSRQGEEKLFF
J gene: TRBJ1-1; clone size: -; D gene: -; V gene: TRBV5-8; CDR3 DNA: TGTGCCAGCAGCTTGCTGCGGGCGACTGAAGCTTTCTTT; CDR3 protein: CASSLLRATEAFF
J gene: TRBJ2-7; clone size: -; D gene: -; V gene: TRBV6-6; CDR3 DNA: TGTGCCAGCAGAGACCTGGGGGGACCCTACGAGCAGTACTTC; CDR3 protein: CASRDLGGPYEQYF
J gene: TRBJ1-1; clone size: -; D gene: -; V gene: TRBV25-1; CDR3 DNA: TGTGCCACCTTGGGCCAGGGGAACACTGAAGCTTTCTTT; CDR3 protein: CATLGQGNTEAFF
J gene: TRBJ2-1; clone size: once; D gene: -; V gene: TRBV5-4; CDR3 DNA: TGTGCCAGCAGCTTGACGGGGGATCCCCACAATGAGCAGTTCTTC; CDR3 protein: CASSLTGDPHNEQFF
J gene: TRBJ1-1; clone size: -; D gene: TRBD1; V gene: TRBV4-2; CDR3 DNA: TGTGCCAGCAGCCAAGAAGGAGGACAGGTGGAAATCAAGCGGGTCACTGAAGCTTTCTTT; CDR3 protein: CASSQEGGQVEIKRVTEAFF
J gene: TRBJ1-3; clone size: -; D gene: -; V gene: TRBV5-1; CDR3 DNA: TGCGCCAGCAGCTTGTCTGCAGGGTCAGGAAACACCATATATTTT; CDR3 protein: CASSLSAGSGNTIYF
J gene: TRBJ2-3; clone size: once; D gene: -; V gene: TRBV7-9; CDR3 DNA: TGTGCCAGCAGTGGGTTTCGCACAGATACGCAGTATTTT; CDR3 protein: CASSGFRTDTQYF
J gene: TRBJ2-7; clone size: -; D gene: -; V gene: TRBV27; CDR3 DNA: TGTGCCAGCAGTTTATCGGGTCCCAGTGCCCCTACCTACGAGCAGTACTTC; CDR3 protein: CASSLSGPSAPTYEQYF
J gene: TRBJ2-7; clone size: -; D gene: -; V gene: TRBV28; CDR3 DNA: TGTGCCAGCAGCCCCGGGAGATACGAGCAGTACTTC; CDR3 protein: CASSPGRYEQYF
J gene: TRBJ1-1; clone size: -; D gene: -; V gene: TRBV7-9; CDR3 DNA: TGTGCCAGCAGCTCGCAGGGCCCCGGCACTGAAGCTTTCTTT; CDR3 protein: CASSSQGPGTEAFF
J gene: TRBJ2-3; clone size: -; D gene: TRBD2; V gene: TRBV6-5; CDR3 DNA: TGTGCCAGCAACCGTAGCGGGACTTGCACAGATACGCAGTATTTT; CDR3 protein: CASNRSGTCTDTQYF
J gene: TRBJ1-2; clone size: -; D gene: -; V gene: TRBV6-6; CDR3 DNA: TGTGCCAGCAGTTACTCCCCTGGGTATGGCTACACCTTC; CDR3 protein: CASSYSPGYGYTF
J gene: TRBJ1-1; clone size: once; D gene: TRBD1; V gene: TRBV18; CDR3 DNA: TGTGCCAGCTCACCATTTACAGGGGGAGTCACTGAAGCTTTCTTT; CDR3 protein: CASSPFTGGVTEAFF
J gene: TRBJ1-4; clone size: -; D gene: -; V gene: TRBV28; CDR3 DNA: TGTGCCAGGTGGATAAGAGGAGAAAAACTGTTTTTT; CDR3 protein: CARWIRGEKLFF
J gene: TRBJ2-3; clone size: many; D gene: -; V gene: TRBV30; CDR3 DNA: TGTGCCTGGAGTATGGGAGCAGATACGCAGTATTTT; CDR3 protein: CAWSMGADTQYF
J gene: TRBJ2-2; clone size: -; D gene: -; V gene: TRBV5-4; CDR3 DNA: TGTGCCAGCAGCCTCATGCTGGAAACAGGGCTGCTCACCGGGGAGCTGTTTTTT; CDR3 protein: CASSLMLETGLLTGELFF
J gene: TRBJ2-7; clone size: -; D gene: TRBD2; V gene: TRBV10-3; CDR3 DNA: TGTGCCATCAGTGAGTCGAGACTAGCGGGAGTAAGGTACGAGCAGTACTTC; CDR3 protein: CAISESRLAGVRYEQYF
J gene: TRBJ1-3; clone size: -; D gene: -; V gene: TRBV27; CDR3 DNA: TGTGCCAGCAGGCCGGGACCGACCTCTGGAAACACCATATATTTT; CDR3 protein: CASRPGPTSGNTIYF
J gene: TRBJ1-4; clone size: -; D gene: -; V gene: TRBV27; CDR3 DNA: TGTGCCAGCAGTTTCGGTTATCCTCCTAATGAAAAACTGTTTTTT; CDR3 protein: CASSFGYPPNEKLFF
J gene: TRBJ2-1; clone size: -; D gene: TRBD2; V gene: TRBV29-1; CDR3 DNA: TGCAGCGTTGCGCCTAGCGGGAGTGGGCATGAGCAGTTCTTC; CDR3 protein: CSVAPSGSGHEQFF
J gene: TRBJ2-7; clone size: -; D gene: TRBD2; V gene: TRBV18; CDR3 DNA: TGTGCCAGCTCACCTACTAGCGGATCCTACGAGCAGTACTTC; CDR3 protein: CASSPTSGSYEQYF
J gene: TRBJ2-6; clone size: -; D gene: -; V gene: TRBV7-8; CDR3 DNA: TGTGCCAGCCGCCTCCAGGCTGGGGCCAACGTCCTGACTTTC; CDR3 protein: CASRLQAGANVLTF
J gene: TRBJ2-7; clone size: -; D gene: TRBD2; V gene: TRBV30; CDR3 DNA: TGTGCCTGGAGTCCAGCGGGAGGCGCGTACGAGCAGTACTTC; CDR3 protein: CAWSPAGGAYEQYF
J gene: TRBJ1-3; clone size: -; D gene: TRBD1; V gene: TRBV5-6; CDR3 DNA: TGTGCCAGCGCGACAGGGGGCTCTGGAAACACCATATATTTT; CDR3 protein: CASATGGSGNTIYF
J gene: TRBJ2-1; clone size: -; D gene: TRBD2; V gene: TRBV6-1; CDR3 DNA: TGTGCCAGCAGTGAACTAGCGGGAGGAAGCAATGAGCAGTTCTTC; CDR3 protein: CASSELAGGSNEQFF
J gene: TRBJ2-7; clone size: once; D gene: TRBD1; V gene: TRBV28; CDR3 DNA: TGTGCCAGCAGTGTAAGACAGGGGGCCTACGAGCAGTACTTC; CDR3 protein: CASSVRQGAYEQYF
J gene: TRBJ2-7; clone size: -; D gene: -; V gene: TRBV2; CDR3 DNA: TGTGCCAGCAGCGGTAGTGGGGGCCCCTACGAGCAGTACTTC; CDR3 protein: CASSGSGGPYEQYF
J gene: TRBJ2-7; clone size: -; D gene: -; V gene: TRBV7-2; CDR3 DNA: TGTGCCAGCAGCCGCGACTTTTGGTCCTACGAGCAGTACTTC; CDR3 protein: CASSRDFWSYEQYF
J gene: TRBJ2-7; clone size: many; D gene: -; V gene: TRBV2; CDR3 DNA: TGTGCCAGCAAACGGGGACCCTCCTACGAGCAGTACTTC; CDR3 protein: CASKRGPSYEQYF
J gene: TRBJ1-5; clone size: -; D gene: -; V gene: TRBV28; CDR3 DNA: TGTGCCAGCAGTTTTTCCAGCAATCAGCCCCAGCATTTT; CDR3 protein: CASSFSSNQPQHF
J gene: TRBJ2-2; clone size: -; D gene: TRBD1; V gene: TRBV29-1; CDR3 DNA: TGCAGCGGCCGGACAGGGATGGACACCGGGGAGCTGTTTTTT; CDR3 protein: CSGRTGMDTGELFF
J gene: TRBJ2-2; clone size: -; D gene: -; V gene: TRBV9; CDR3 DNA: TGTGCCAGCAGCGTAGAGTTGAGGGTCAACACCGGGGAGCTGTTTTTT; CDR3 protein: CASSVELRVNTGELFF
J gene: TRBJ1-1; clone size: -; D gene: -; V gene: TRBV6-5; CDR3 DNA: TGTGCCAGCAGGCGTACAGGGTACGCGGTTGGGGCTTTCTTT; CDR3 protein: CASRRTGYAVGAFF
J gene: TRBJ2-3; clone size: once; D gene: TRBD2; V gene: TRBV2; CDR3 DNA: TGTGCCAGCTCAGGACTAGCCGCAGATACGCAGTATTTT; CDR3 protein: CASSGLAADTQYF
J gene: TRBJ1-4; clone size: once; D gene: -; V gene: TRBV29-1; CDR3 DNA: TGCAGCGTTGAGTCTGGGGACAAGGGTGAAAAACTGTTTTTT; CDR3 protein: CSVESGDKGEKLFF
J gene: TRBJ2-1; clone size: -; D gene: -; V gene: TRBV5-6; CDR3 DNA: TGTGCCAGCAGCCCGGGTGGGGGCGCCCTCAATGAGCAGTTCTTC; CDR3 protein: CASSPGGGALNEQFF
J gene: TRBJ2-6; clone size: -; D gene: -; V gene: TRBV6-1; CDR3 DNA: TGTGCCAGCAGGGGACTTGCTGGGGCCAACGTCCTGACTTTC; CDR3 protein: CASRGLAGANVLTF
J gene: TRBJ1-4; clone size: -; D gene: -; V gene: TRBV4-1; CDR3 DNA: TGCGCCAGCAGCCAGATGGGGGGGGCCACTAATGAAAAACTGTTTTTT; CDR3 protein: CASSQMGGATNEKLFF
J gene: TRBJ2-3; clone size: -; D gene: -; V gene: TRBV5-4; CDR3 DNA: TGTGCCAGCAGCCCCCCCCAGGAAGATACGCAGTATTTT; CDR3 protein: CASSPPQEDTQYF
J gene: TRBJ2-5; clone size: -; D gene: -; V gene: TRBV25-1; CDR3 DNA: TGTGCCAGCAGTGATCGGGAAGCCCCAGAGACCCAGTACTTC; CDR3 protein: CASSDREAPETQYF
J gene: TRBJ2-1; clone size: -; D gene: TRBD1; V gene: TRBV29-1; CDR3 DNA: TGCAGCGTTGAAGATAACAGGGGAAGCTCCTACAATGAGCAGTTCTTC; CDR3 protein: CSVEDNRGSSYNEQFF